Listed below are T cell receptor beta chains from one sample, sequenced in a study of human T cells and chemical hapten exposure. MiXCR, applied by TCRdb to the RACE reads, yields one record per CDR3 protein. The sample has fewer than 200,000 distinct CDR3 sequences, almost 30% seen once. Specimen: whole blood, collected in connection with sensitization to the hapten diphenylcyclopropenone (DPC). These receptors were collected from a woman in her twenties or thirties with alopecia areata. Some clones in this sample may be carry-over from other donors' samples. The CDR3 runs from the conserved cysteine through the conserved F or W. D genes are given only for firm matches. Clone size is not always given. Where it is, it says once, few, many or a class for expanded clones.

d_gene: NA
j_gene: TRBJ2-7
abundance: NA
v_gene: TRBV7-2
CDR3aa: CASSLVASWADEQYF
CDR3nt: TGTGCCAGCAGCTTAGTCGCTAGCTGGGCCGACGAGCAGTACTTC

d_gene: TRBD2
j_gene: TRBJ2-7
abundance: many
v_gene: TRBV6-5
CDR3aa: CASTRGSGRFYEQYF
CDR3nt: TGTGCCAGCACACGGGGTAGCGGGAGATTTTACGAGCAGTACTTC

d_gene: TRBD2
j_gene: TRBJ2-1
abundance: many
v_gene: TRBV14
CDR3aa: CASSQLGLAGHNEQFF
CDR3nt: TGTGCCAGCAGCCAACTAGGACTAGCGGGACACAATGAGCAGTTCTTC

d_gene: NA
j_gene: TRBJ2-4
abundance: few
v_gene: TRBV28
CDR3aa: CASEGFPKNIQYF
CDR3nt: TGTGCCAGCGAGGGGTTTCCCAAAAACATTCAGTACTTC

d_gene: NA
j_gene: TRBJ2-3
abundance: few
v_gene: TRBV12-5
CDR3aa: CASGGRTAFFTDTQYF
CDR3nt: TGTGCTAGTGGTGGTCGGACAGCATTTTTCACAGATACGCAGTATTTT

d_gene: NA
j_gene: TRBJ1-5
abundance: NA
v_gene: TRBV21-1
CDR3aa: CASSTQGRAQHF
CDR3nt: TGTGCCAGCAGTACCCAGGGTAGGGCCCAGCATTTT

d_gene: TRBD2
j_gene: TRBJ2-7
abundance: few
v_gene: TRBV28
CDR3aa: CASSFPSGRTREQYF
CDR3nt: TGTGCCAGCAGTTTCCCTAGCGGGAGAACCAGGGAGCAGTACTTC

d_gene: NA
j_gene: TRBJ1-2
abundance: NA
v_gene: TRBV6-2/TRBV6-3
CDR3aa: CASSYGRIYGYTF
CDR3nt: TGTGCCAGCAGTTACGGAAGAATCTATGGCTACACCTTC

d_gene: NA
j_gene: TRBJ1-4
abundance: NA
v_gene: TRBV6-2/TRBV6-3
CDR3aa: CASSSAATNEKLFF
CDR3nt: TGTGCCAGCAGTTCGGCTGCAACTAATGAAAAACTGTTTTTT

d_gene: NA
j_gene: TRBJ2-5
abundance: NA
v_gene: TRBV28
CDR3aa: CASSPAPVRTQYF
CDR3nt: TGTGCCAGCAGCCCCGCGCCCGTGAGGACCCAGTACTTC

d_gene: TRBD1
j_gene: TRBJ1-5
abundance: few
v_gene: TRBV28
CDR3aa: CASRDRVDQPQHF
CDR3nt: TGTGCCAGCAGGGACAGGGTCGATCAGCCCCAGCATTTT

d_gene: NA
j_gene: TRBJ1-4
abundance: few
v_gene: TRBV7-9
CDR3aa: CASSLRTVATNEKLFF
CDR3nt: TGTGCCAGCAGCTTACGGACGGTTGCAACTAATGAAAAACTGTTTTTT

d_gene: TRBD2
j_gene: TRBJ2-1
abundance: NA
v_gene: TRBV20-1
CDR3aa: CSASGLETYNEQFF
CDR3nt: TGCAGTGCTAGTGGACTAGAAACCTACAATGAGCAGTTCTTC

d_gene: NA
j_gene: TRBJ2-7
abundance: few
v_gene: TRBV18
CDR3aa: CASSPPGAGTREQYF
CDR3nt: TGTGCCAGCTCACCACCCGGAGCAGGGACTCGTGAGCAGTACTTC

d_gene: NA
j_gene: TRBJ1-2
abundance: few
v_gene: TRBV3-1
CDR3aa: CASSQPGDLANYGYTF
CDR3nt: TGTGCCAGCAGCCAACCCGGCGACCTAGCTAACTATGGCTACACCTTC

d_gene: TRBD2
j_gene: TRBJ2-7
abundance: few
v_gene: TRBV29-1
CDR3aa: CSVSSGYYEQYF
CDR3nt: TGCAGCGTTTCTAGCGGGTACTACGAGCAGTACTTC

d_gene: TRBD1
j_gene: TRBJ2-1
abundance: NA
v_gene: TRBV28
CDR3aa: CASSYTGTDNEQFF
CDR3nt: TGTGCCAGCAGTTATACCGGGACAGACAATGAGCAGTTCTTC

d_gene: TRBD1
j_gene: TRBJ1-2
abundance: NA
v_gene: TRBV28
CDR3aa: CASSFSDRVYGYTF
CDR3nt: TGTGCCAGCAGTTTCTCGGACAGGGTCTATGGCTACACCTTC

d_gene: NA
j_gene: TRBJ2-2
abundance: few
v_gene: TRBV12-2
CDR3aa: CASRPKGGELFF
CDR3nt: TGTGCAAGTCGTCCGAAAGGCGGGGAGCTGTTTTTT

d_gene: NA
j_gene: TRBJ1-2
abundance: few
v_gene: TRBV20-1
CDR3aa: CSARLQTYGYTF
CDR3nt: TGCAGTGCTAGATTGCAGACCTATGGCTACACCTTC

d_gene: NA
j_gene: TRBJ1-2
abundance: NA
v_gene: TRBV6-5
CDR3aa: CASSPQGYGYTF
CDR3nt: TGTGCCAGCAGTCCCCAGGGCTATGGCTACACCTTC